The clone carrying this T cell receptor (beta chain) was seen at least ten times. Its antigen is as yet unknown. Described time point: persistent/refractory GD, antithyroid drugs over 5 years with positive TRAb. PBMCs were the source of the RNA used for TCR sequencing. These data come from a study of regulatory T cells in long-lasting Graves disease. Study observations and caveats: Favored usage of TRBV28, TRBJ1-2 and TRBJ2-5 was recorded in persistent disease.

This CDR3 spans 13 amino acids. Trimming cost V 8 bases and J 2 bases, with 12 bases left between them. Looked up from germline, CDR1 is MDHEN and CDR2 is SYDVKM. Assembly of TCR beta libraries relied on iRepertoire HTBI primers together with Arm-PCR of CDR3 regions. Each CDR3 protein is one row after TCRdb ran MiXCR on the multiplex PCR reads. The sample consists of approximately 470,000 distinct CDR3 sequences, more than 20% of them appearing once. This chain joins TRBV28 and TRBJ2-5; D is possibly TRBD1 (6 bases). The material was peripheral blood mononuclear cells (PBMCs), obtained when the disease was refractory, from a patient treated with antithyroid drugs. The sequence was collected from a female donor with Graves disease. CDR3 nucleotide sequence: TGTGCCAGCTCACCGGGGACACAAGAGACCCAGTACTTC. This translates into CASSPGTQETQYF. Full variable domain (missing parts from reference TRBV28 and TRBJ2-5): DVKVTQSSRYLVKRTGEKVFLECVQDMDHENMFWYRQDPGLGLRLIYFSYDVKMKEKGDIPEGYSVSREKKERFSLILESASTNQTSMYLCASSPGTQETQYFGPGTRLLVL.